This TCR beta chain was sequenced in a study of T-cell memory formation after mild COVID-19. TCRdb used MiXCR to reprocess the 5' RACE reads, holding one entry per CDR3 protein. The sample has under 550,000 distinct CDR3 sequences, approximately 18% seen once. Sample: PBMCs or a T cell subset sorted from them (not recorded which). The receptor was derived from an adult woman who had mild COVID-19 (a few samples of this study predate the infection). Cell type and time point are not known.

CDR3 residues: CSAPALLDTQYF. CDR3 DNA sequence: TGCAGTGCCCCTGCCCTGCTGGATACGCAGTATTTT. This chain uses TRBV20-1 with TRBJ2-3, with D uncertain. Trimming took 6 bases from V and 6 from J, leaving 13 bases between them. The CDR3 loop spans 12 amino acids. Germline V lookup: CDR1 DFQATT, CDR2 SNEGSKA (reference sequence).